This TCR beta chain was recovered during a study of blood T cell repertoires in COVID-19. As for the study in general: T cells, B-cell-depleted T cells, or PBMCs provided the cDNA or gDNA that served as material.

Per the original methods: Amplified reference gene primers provided the basis for estimating nucleated cell counts. Sequenced by immunoSEQ multiplex PCR; TCRdb stores in-frame clones only, minus some. V and J calls and clone size are as listed in that table; D and trimming were resolved from the DNA. This table holds tens of thousands of clones, approximately 79% found once. Trimming cost V 2 bases and J 2 bases, with 7 bases left between them. The CDR3 extends over 13 amino acids. Germline V gene sequence: CDR1 SGDLS, CDR2 YYNGEE. The receptor was derived from an older man with COVID-19, enrolled during active disease. The rearrangement joins TRBV9 to TRBJ2-5; D is perhaps TRBD1 (5 bases). Sample: peripheral blood. The CDR3 bases are TGTGCCAGCAGCGTGGGGCTTCAAGAGACCCAGTACTTC. This encodes CASSVGLQETQYF.